The subject of this entry is one T cell receptor (beta chain). There is no known antigen for this receptor. No per-base quality is available; no much larger clone lies one base away. The immunoSEQ Assay, a bias-controlled multiplex PCR, was used to amplify TCRbeta CDR3 regions from genomic DNA. In the source study's methods: Nucleated cell counts per sample were estimated from amplification of reference gene primers within the assay. Sequence reads were collapsed and filtered to measure the absolute abundance of every unique TCRbeta CDR3 rearrangement. For each sample, productive Simpson clonality was calculated by taking the square root of Simpson's diversity index across productive rearrangements. Here the immuneACCESS table is served through TCRdb, limited to in-frame sequences with V and J called. Missing clones are a known gap in these copies; in checked studies unresolved V genes cover under half, and the rest lacks a known reason. That table supplies the V and J calls and clone size; D and trimming were determined from the DNA. The sample profile shows about 84,000 clones; 80% to 90% of them were found once. About a sixth of the sample goes to the ten largest clones.

The data stem from a study of blood T cell repertoires in COVID-19 (dated by TCRdb to 2018 to 2021). For context, the study as a whole: Collaborator samples came from the United States, Italy and Spain and covered acute and convalescent phases of COVID-19. Where available, HLA class I and class II types were obtained from metadata supplied by the sample provider rather than from assay-based typing. The sample metadata nearly always contained a de-identified subject ID, COVID-19 status, age in years and sex. The prospective study material was composed of cDNA or gDNA derived from T cells, B-cell-depleted T cells, or PBMCs. Subjects who had been exposed to COVID-19, were actively infected with it, or had recovered from it provided the deeply sampled blood TCRbeta repertoires that made up the dataset. Samples were obtained from the ongoing ImmuneRACE study (first 160 participants) and from approximately 1,200 subjects provided by 6 global collaborators. The repertoires were released in a freely available public database intended as a resource for research on the immune response to SARS-CoV-2. Here is what the overall study found, with its caveats: The quantity of clinical and demographic metadata differed by source and by participant and was supplied without curation.

Whole blood was collected in K2EDTA tubes by collaborating institutions according to the institutions' own protocols. Collaborator samples were shipped for TCRbeta analysis as frozen whole blood, isolated PBMCs, or DNA extracted from either sample type. Including cysteine and phenylalanine, the CDR3 has 13 amino acids. The retained sequence is limited to the CDR3, 39 bases, with the frame set at the first base. Reading the germline V gene (reference sequence) gives CDR1 WNHNN and CDR2 SYGVQD. At the junction V is shortened by 4 bases and J by 6 bases, with 10 bases in between. Sequencing was done on a sample of peripheral blood. The source is a woman older than 75 with acute or convalescent COVID-19. The V gene is TRBV10-1 and the J gene is TRBJ1-5, with no confidently assigned D gene. The base sequence is TGCGCCAGCAGTGTTGGTATCGGTCAGCCCCAGCATTTT. Its protein reads: CASSVGIGQPQHF.